What follows are 26 T cell receptor beta chains derived from one specimen sequenced in a study of beta chain features in type 1 diabetes. These receptors lack a known antigen. Expressed TCRB transcripts were sequenced because the entire RNA isolate underwent reverse transcription. Clones were read by immunoSEQ multiplex PCR, and TCRdb kept only the in-frame ones, dropping some. The data show around 250,000 clones, with more than 13% seen just once and roughly 0.018% held by the top ten. Study-wide results and limits: Among all four CD4+ subsets, Type 1 diabetes patients had TCRB CDR3s that were moderately but significantly shorter.

What was sequenced was naive CD4+ T cells from blood. These receptor sequences come from a man aged 25 to 45 with type 1 diabetes.

The rearrangement uses TRBV6-6 and TRBJ1-1; 8 bases align to TRBD1. In germline, CDR1 is MNHNY, CDR2 SVGAGI (reference sequence). There are 15 residues in the CDR3. Trimming removed 5 bases from V and 8 bases from J; junction bases left unmatched: 13. The CDR3 DNA reads TGTGCCAGCAGTATATCAGGGGGCGCGGAGCTGGAAGCTTTCTTT. Amino acid sequence: CASSISGGAELEAFF.

There are a few counts of this clone. The chain is built from TRBV29-1 and TRBJ1-5; D perhaps matches TRBD1 (6 bases). CDR3 length equals 13 residues. Trimming pared 6 bases from V and 3 bases from J, leaving 12 bases between. Per germline, CDR1 SQVTM and CDR2 ANQGSEA. CDR3 sequence (DNA): TGCAGCGTGACGCAGGGGAACAATCAGCCCCAGCATTTT. Amino acids: CSVTQGNNQPQHF. The full variable domain, its missing parts supplied by reference TRBV29-1 and TRBJ1-5, is SAVISQKPSRDICQRGTSLTIQCQVDSQVTMMFWYRQQPGQSLTLIATANQGSEATYESGFVIDKFPISRPNLTFSTLTVSNMSPEDSSIYLCSVTQGNNQPQHFGDGTRLSIL.

J is TRBJ2-3 and V is TRBV18, with a weak D call TRBD1 (5 bases). The CDR3 is 14 residues long. Germline V gives CDR1 KGHSH, CDR2 LQKENI. Trimming stripped 6 bases from V and 2 bases from J, with 12 bases between. This chain's CDR3 is CASSFAQATDTQYF. In DNA, the CDR3 is TGTGCCAGCTCCTTTGCACAGGCCACAGATACGCAGTATTTT.

The DNA of the CDR3 is TGTGCCAGCTCACCTTCAGCGGGAGCGGAGCAGTACTTC. Translated: CASSPSAGAEQYF. The chain employs TRBV18 and TRBJ2-7, with TRBD2 matching 8 bases. V shed 3 bases and J 7 bases; nucleotides not matched to a gene: 5. CDR3 size: 13 residues. Germline CDR1 KGHSH, CDR2 LQKENI.

This clone has just a few counts. The chain employs TRBV5-1 and TRBJ2-1; 12 nucleotides align to TRBD2. The CDR3 consists of 15 residues. Germline CDR1 reads SGHRS; CDR2 reads YFSETQ. The junction had 4 bases not matched to a gene; V was cut back by 2 bases and J by 7 bases. The DNA of the CDR3 is TGCGCCAGCAGCTTAGGACTAGCGGGAAGGAATGAGCAGTTCTTC. This encodes CASSLGLAGRNEQFF. Based on the CDR3 plus reference TRBV5-1 and TRBJ2-1, the full variable domain is KAGVTQTPRYLIKTRGQQVTLSCSPISGHRSVSWYQQTPGQGLQFLFEYFSETQRNKGNFPGRFSGRQFSNSRSEMNVSTLELGDSALYLCASSLGLAGRNEQFFGPGTRLTVL.

This clone was seen only a few times. At one end the junction does not follow the germline gene, possibly because of a read error. This sequence joins TRBV29-1 and TRBJ1-2; D is uncertain. The CDR3 contains 10 residues. Per the germline V gene, CDR1 is SQVTM and CDR2 is ANQGSEA. This chain's CDR3 is CSSEVPPLPF. For the CDR3, the DNA is TGCAGCTCTGAGGTGCCGCCCTTGCCCTTC.

The chain recombines TRBV12-5 with TRBJ2-2; the D gene is possibly TRBD2 (7 bases). V dropped 6 bases and J dropped 9 bases, with 20 bases sitting between them. CDR1 and CDR2 from the germline V gene are LGHNT and FRNRAP. CDR3 length: 15 residues. Here the CDR3 DNA reads TGTGCTAGTGGCCGGGGGGACACCCGACTAAGGGAGCTGTTTTTT. As protein: CASGRGDTRLRELFF.

The V and J genes are TRBV5-6 and TRBJ2-2, with 9 bases fitting TRBD2. The junction had 10 bases not matched to a gene; V was cut back by 3 bases and J by 7 bases. Germline V gives CDR1 SGHDT, CDR2 YYEEEE. The CDR3 runs to 16 residues. CDR3 sequence (DNA): TGTGCCAGCAGCTCTTGGCGGGAGGGCCGATTCGGGGAGCTGTTTTTT. Residues: CASSSWREGRFGELFF.

This clone was seen more than once but under ten times. This chain links TRBV6-5 with TRBJ2-7, with D perhaps TRBD2 (6 bases). V lost 6 bases and J lost 4, with 16 bases in between. CDR3 size: 14 residues. Germline V gene sequence: CDR1 MNHEY, CDR2 SVGAGI. CDR3 DNA sequence: TGTGCCAGCAGCAAACTCGGGGACTTTTACGAGCAGTACTTC. Protein sequence: CASSKLGDFYEQYF.

This clone was found a few times. The chain recombines TRBV27 with TRBJ1-1; D unclear. V was trimmed by 5 bases and J by 5 bases, leaving 12 bases between them. In germline, CDR1 is MNHEY, CDR2 SMNVEV (reference sequence). The CDR3 spans 13 residues. This chain's CDR3 is CASSLNRRTEAFF. In DNA, the CDR3 is TGTGCCAGCAGTCTAAACCGAAGAACTGAAGCTTTCTTT.

This clone was detected only a few times. The V call is TRBV7-9, the J call TRBJ1-2, with D unclear. This CDR3 has 15 residues. Germline lookup yields CDR1 SEHNR and CDR2 FQNEAQ (reference sequence). V was shortened by 5 bases and J by 0 bases, with 13 bases between the two germline ends. CDR3 protein: CASSQSGAANYGYTF. Here the CDR3 DNA reads TGTGCCAGCAGCCAATCGGGTGCAGCTAACTATGGCTACACCTTC. The full variable domain, with the rest looked up from reference TRBV7-9 and TRBJ1-2, is DTGVSQNPRHKITKRGQNVTFRCDPISEHNRLYWYRQTLGQGPEFLTYFQNEAQLEKSRLLSDRFSAERPKGSFSTLEIQRTEQGDSAMYLCASSQSGAANYGYTFGSGTRLTVV.

This clone has only a few counts. The rearrangement uses TRBV7-2 and TRBJ2-5, with D possibly matching TRBD2 (7 bases). Germline V gene lookup returns CDR1 SGHTA and CDR2 FQGNSA. Trimming took off 5 bases at V and 9 bases at J, with 25 bases between the two ends. The CDR3 runs 16 residues. The CDR3: CASSPPLTRGAEAQYF. The DNA of the CDR3 is TGTGCCAGCAGCCCACCCCTGACCCGGGGGGCCGAGGCCCAGTACTTC.

This clone has a handful of counts. The V call is TRBV9, the J call TRBJ2-1, with 9 positions matching TRBD2. Germline loops: CDR1 SGDLS, CDR2 YYNGEE. This CDR3 contains 15 residues. J gave up 7 bases and V 4 bases, and 9 bases lay outside the gene matches. In DNA, the CDR3 is TGTGCCAGCAGCTCACGGACTAGCGCCGGTAATGAGCAGTTCTTC. It encodes CASSSRTSAGNEQFF.

The chain uses TRBV6-5 and TRBJ1-5; D is perhaps TRBD1 (6 bases). V was cut by 7 bases and J by 3 bases, with 10 bases left in between. Germline V gene sequence: CDR1 MNHEY, CDR2 SVGAGI. This CDR3 is built from 13 residues. The CDR3, as DNA: TGTGCCAGCACCGGACAGCCCAATCAGCCCCAGCATTTT. This codes for CASTGQPNQPQHF.

V gene TRBV28 combines with J gene TRBJ1-5; no clear D. V gave up 5 bases and J gave up 9 bases, with 11 bases separating them. CDR1 is MDHEN, CDR2 SYDVKM, per germline. This CDR3 spans 12 amino acids. The CDR3 DNA reads TGTGCCAGCAGTAACCCAGCGGCGCCCCAGCATTTT. It translates to CASSNPAAPQHF.

This clone was observed a handful of times. Other DNA sequences in the sample encode the same CDR3. The chain links TRBV9 to TRBJ2-1; 9 bases agree with TRBD2. The CDR3 covers 15 residues. The J segment lost 2 bases and the V segment lost 3 bases, leaving 3 bases of the junction unmatched. From germline, CDR1 is SGDLS and CDR2 YYNGEE. The CDR3 region is CASSETSGTYNEQFF. The DNA of the CDR3 is TGTGCCAGCAGCGAGACTAGCGGAACCTACAATGAGCAGTTCTTC. Complete variable domain (other parts from reference TRBV9 and TRBJ2-1): DSGVTQTPKHLITATGQRVTLRCSPRSGDLSVYWYQQSLDQGLQFLIQYYNGEERAKGNILERFSAQQFPDLHSELNLSSLELGDSALYFCASSETSGTYNEQFFGPGTRLTVL.

Regarding this clone: The germline gene is not matched at one end of the junction; a read error may be the cause. The chain employs TRBV2 and TRBJ2-7; no clear D gene. This CDR3 is built from 10 residues. Germline-derived CDR1 and CDR2 are SNHLY and FYNNEI. The CDR3 protein is CASSERDLVF. CDR3 in DNA: TGTGCCAGCAGTGAACGAGATTTGGTCTTC.

The CDR3 spells CSAQNNGYTF. In nucleotides, the CDR3 is TGCAGTGCCCAGAATAATGGCTACACCTTC. The chain employs TRBV20-1 and TRBJ1-2; D remains ambiguous. This CDR3 contains 10 residues. The V end was cut by 6 bases, the J end by 6 bases, with 8 bases between. Looked up from germline, CDR1 is DFQATT and CDR2 is SNEGSKA (reference sequence).

V is TRBV6-1 and J is TRBJ1-1, with 8 bases aligning to TRBD1. The ends lost 6 bases at V and 11 bases at J; junction bases unmatched: 8. The germline gives CDR1 MNHNS, CDR2 SASEGT. The CDR3 length is 12 residues. The CDR3 nucleotides are TGTGCCAGCAGCGCAGGGGGCGCGTTGGCTTTCTTT. Translated: CASSAGGALAFF.

The V gene is TRBV5-1, the J gene TRBJ1-3, with D maybe TRBD1 (5 bases). The CDR3 consists of 16 residues. Germline values: CDR1 SGHRS, CDR2 YFSETQ. The germline V and J ends were trimmed by 0 bases and 0 bases, with 10 bases remaining between them. In DNA, the CDR3 is TGCGCCAGCAGCTTGGAGGGGATAAACTCTGGAAACACCATATATTTT. Translating it yields CASSLEGINSGNTIYF.

This rearrangement joins TRBV7-3 to TRBJ2-3; no clear D gene. The CDR3 covers 14 residues. CDR1 is SGHTA, CDR2 FQGTGA, per germline. The V gene lost 2 bases and the J gene lost 3 bases, with 9 bases spanning the gap. The CDR3 is CASSLGNPTDTQYF. Here the CDR3 DNA reads TGTGCCAGCAGCTTAGGCAATCCTACAGATACGCAGTATTTT.

The genes are TRBV18 and TRBJ2-1; D unresolved. CDR3 length: 15 amino acids. V lost 1 base and J 2 bases, leaving 9 bases between the germline ends. Germline V CDR1 and CDR2: KGHSH, LQKENI. CDR3 region: CASSPLEETYNEQFF. The CDR3 coding sequence is TGTGCCAGCTCACCACTCGAGGAGACCTACAATGAGCAGTTCTTC.

There are a few counts of this clone. The rearrangement joins TRBV5-1 to TRBJ2-5; 10 positions match TRBD2. CDR1 and CDR2 from the germline V gene are SGHRS and YFSETQ. Unmatched junction bases numbered 15, after V lost 0 bases and J lost 1 base. The CDR3 consists of 20 residues. CDR3: CASSLGEREGRLIGQETQYF. The CDR3 DNA is TGCGCCAGCAGCTTGGGCGAGCGGGAGGGCCGTTTGATTGGCCAAGAGACCCAGTACTTC.

This chain links TRBV28 with TRBJ2-7, with TRBD2 matching over 7 bases. V lost 4 bases and J lost 7; bases outside the gene matches: 13. Germline CDR1 reads MDHEN; CDR2 reads SYDVKM. The CDR3 length is 15 residues. This chain's CDR3 is CASSSPGLTLREQYF. The CDR3 DNA sequence: TGTGCCAGCAGTTCACCGGGACTAACCCTTCGGGAGCAGTACTTC.

The chain employs TRBV7-9 and TRBJ2-7, with 8 bases lining up with TRBD1. Unmatched junction bases numbered 6, after V lost 5 bases and J lost 3 bases. CDR1 and CDR2 from the germline V gene are SEHNR and FQNEAQ (reference sequence). The CDR3 consists of 14 residues. CDR3 in DNA: TGTGCCAGCAGCCCGGGACAGGCTCTCTACGAGCAGTACTTC. Residues: CASSPGQALYEQYF.

J is TRBJ2-3 and V is TRBV19; D remains unclear. CDR3 size: 13 residues. With 9 bases removed from V and 0 bases from J, the gap between germline ends came to 10 bases. Germline CDR1 LNHDA, CDR2 SQIVND (reference sequence). DNA for the CDR3: TGTGCCAGCGCAGGTCTTAGCACAGATACGCAGTATTTT. Translation: CASAGLSTDTQYF.